The 28 T cell receptor beta chains given below trace back to one sample, sequenced in a study of T cell clones after liver transplantation. Assay used: immunoSEQ multiplex PCR; TCRdb lists only in-frame clones, some missing. The sample carries 12,000 to 15,000 clones, about 90% recorded once. The sample consisted of CD8+ T cells from blood, taken before liver transplant. The receptors stem from a human donor who received a liver transplant.

The chain uses TRBV27 and TRBJ2-7, with TRBD1 matching over 9 bases. The CDR3 extends over 16 amino acids. CDR1 and CDR2 (germline): MNHEY, SMNVEV (reference sequence). Losses at the gene ends were 4 bases for V and 2 bases for J; bases not matched to a gene: 9. The CDR3 nucleotides read TGTGCCAGCAGTTCAGGCCCGGGACAGGGCACCTACGAGCAGTACTTC. This gives the protein CASSSGPGQGTYEQYF.

This clone came up once. V usage is TRBV4-2 and J usage is TRBJ2-3, with D maybe TRBD2 (6 bases). The CDR3 has 13 amino acids. The V end was cut by 3 bases, the J end by 4 bases, with 8 bases between. CDR1 and CDR2 from the germline V gene are LGHNA and YNFKEQ. The CDR3 coding sequence is TGTGCCAGCAGCCAGACTAGGTCAGATACGCAGTATTTT. Translation: CASSQTRSDTQYF.

J is TRBJ1-5 and V is TRBV6-6; D is unresolved. The CDR3 covers 16 residues. Per germline, CDR1 MNHNY and CDR2 SVGAGI (reference sequence). Deletions cut 0 bases from V and 2 bases from J, with 11 bases between. In nucleotides, the CDR3 is TGTGCCAGCAGTTACTCGTCCGAGCGGGGCAATCAGCCCCAGCATTTT. Its translation: CASSYSSERGNQPQHF.

This chain connects TRBV15 to TRBJ2-1, with a possible D match to TRBD2 (6 bases). Trimming removed 0 bases at V and 4 bases at J, with 16 bases between. Germline CDR1 LNHNV, CDR2 YYDKDF (reference sequence). This CDR3 contains 17 residues. In DNA, the CDR3 is TGTGCCACCAGCAGAGATATAGGTGGCGGGATATACAATGAGCAGTTCTTC. It yields the protein CATSRDIGGGIYNEQFF.

This chain joins TRBV11-2 and TRBJ2-7; 11 nucleotides agree with TRBD2. V shed 0 bases and J 7 bases; nucleotides not matched to a gene: 20. The CDR3 has 20 residues. CDR1 is SGHAT, CDR2 FQNNGV, per germline. CDR3 amino acids: CASSLDPSGLAAIPGREQYF. The CDR3, as DNA: TGTGCCAGCAGCTTAGATCCGTCGGGACTAGCGGCTATACCGGGGCGAGAGCAGTACTTC.

The rearrangement uses TRBV29-1 and TRBJ2-7, with D uncertain. Germline CDR1 is SQVTM and CDR2 is ANQGSEA. The V gene lost 2 bases and the J gene lost 0 bases, with 14 bases spanning the gap. The CDR3 has 15 residues. The CDR3 sequence is CSVEPSYRSSYEQYF. The CDR3 nucleotides read TGCAGCGTTGAACCTAGTTATAGGAGCTCCTACGAGCAGTACTTC.

The chain carries TRBV6-5 and TRBJ1-5; 7 nucleotides line up with TRBD1. The ends lost 5 bases at V and 4 bases at J; junction bases unmatched: 8. CDR3 length equals 15 residues. Germline CDR1 is MNHEY and CDR2 is SVGAGI. CDR3 residues: CASSIRQGTNQPQHF. For the CDR3, the DNA is TGTGCCAGCAGTATCCGACAGGGTACAAATCAGCCCCAGCATTTT.

The chain uses TRBV7-9 and TRBJ2-5; D is perhaps TRBD1 (5 bases). Trimming removed 1 base from V and 5 bases from J, with 17 bases in between. CDR1 is SEHNR and CDR2 is FQNEAQ in the germline V gene (reference sequence). This CDR3 contains 16 residues. For the CDR3, the DNA is TGTGCCAGCAGCTTAGAGGGGCGTTTGGAACTGGAGACCCAGTACTTC. As protein: CASSLEGRLELETQYF.

The J gene is TRBJ2-2, the V gene TRBV28; 8 nucleotides align to TRBD2. Germline loops: CDR1 MDHEN, CDR2 SYDVKM. This CDR3 has 15 amino acids. The V segment lost 6 bases and the J segment 4 bases; nucleotides outside the gene matches: 7. The CDR3 protein is CASREGGLGTGELFF. The CDR3 DNA follows: TGTGCCAGCAGAGAAGGGGGACTAGGCACCGGGGAGCTGTTTTTT.

In nucleotides, the CDR3 is TGTGCCAGCAGCGCCCCGACAGGGGCGAACACCGGGGAGCTGTTTTTT. Its protein is CASSAPTGANTGELFF. The chain uses TRBV7-3 and TRBJ2-2; 8 nucleotides align to TRBD1. V shed 5 bases and J 0 bases; nucleotides not matched to a gene: 5. The CDR3 is 16 residues long. Germline CDR1 and CDR2: SGHTA and FQGTGA.

The chain carries TRBV5-5 and TRBJ1-5; 7 bases are shared with TRBD1. This CDR3 contains 15 residues. The trim removed 0 bases at V and 0 bases at J, leaving 0 bases unmatched. Germline CDR1 SGHKS, CDR2 YYEKEE (reference sequence). The CDR3 region is CASSLDRGSNQPQHF. Here the CDR3 DNA reads TGTGCCAGCAGCTTGGACAGGGGTAGCAATCAGCCCCAGCATTTT.

This clone is deemed medium-sized (0.01 to 0.1%). This chain connects TRBV28 to TRBJ1-2; D uncertain. From germline, CDR1 is MDHEN and CDR2 SYDVKM. This CDR3 region has 13 residues. Trimming stripped 3 bases from V and 4 bases from J, with 9 bases between. CDR3 amino acids: CASSFRGIYGYTF. The CDR3 nucleotides read TGTGCCAGCAGTTTCCGAGGGATCTATGGCTACACCTTC.

V usage is TRBV9 and J usage is TRBJ1-2, with D tentatively TRBD1 (5 bases). Germline CDR1 and CDR2: SGDLS and YYNGEE. The CDR3 runs to 16 residues. V was trimmed by 0 bases and J by 5 bases, leaving 17 bases between them. The CDR3 loop reads CASSVVEGRVRYGYTF. CDR3 sequence (DNA): TGTGCCAGCAGCGTAGTGGAGGGGCGGGTTCGTTATGGCTACACCTTC.

The V gene is TRBV27, the J gene TRBJ1-1; TRBD1 aligns across 9 bases. CDR3 length: 12 amino acids. Germline CDR1 is MNHEY and CDR2 is SMNVEV (reference sequence). The trim removed 6 bases at V and 4 bases at J, leaving 0 bases unmatched. The CDR3 bases are TGTGCCAGCAGACAGGGGGCCACTGAAGCTTTCTTT. Translation gives CASRQGATEAFF.

In the case of this clone: The junction departs from the called germline gene at one end, perhaps through a read error. The chain combines TRBV23-1 with TRBJ2-7, with D possibly matching TRBD1 (6 bases). TRBV23-1 is an open reading frame, and its role is uncertain. The CDR3 consists of 16 residues. Written as DNA, the CDR3 is TGCGCCAGCAGCCAATCACCACAGGGTAGAAGCTACGAGCAGTACTTC. The encoded protein is CASSQSPQGRSYEQYF.

The chain combines TRBV10-3 with TRBJ2-1; tentatively, D is TRBD1 or TRBD2 (5 bases each). The CDR3 extends over 13 amino acids. Germline V gene sequence: CDR1 ENHRY, CDR2 SYGVKD. Trimming removed 4 bases from V and 7 bases from J, with 11 bases in between. CDR3 loop: CAISGIRENEQFF. The CDR3 nucleotides read TGTGCCATCAGTGGCATCAGGGAGAATGAGCAGTTCTTC.

The chain employs TRBV7-9 and TRBJ2-5; D perhaps matches TRBD1 (6 bases). The CDR3 extends over 14 amino acids. V was cut by 8 bases and J by 1 base, with 14 bases left in between. Germline-derived CDR1 and CDR2 are SEHNR and FQNEAQ (reference sequence). CDR3 amino acids: CASEDSTFQETQYF. Written as DNA, the CDR3 is TGTGCCAGCGAGGACAGCACTTTCCAAGAGACCCAGTACTTC.

The chain recombines TRBV7-2 with TRBJ2-3; maybe TRBD2 (6 bases). Germline loops: CDR1 SGHTA, CDR2 FQGNSA. The CDR3 runs 16 residues. V was trimmed by 5 bases and J by 2 bases, leaving 17 bases between them. CDR3 amino acids: CASSLSRELYTDTQYF. As DNA, the CDR3 is TGTGCCAGCAGCCTATCCCGGGAGTTATACACAGATACGCAGTATTTT.

The rearrangement uses TRBV7-9 and TRBJ2-1; no definite D call. Germline V gene lookup returns CDR1 SEHNR and CDR2 FQNEAQ (reference sequence). There are 10 residues in the CDR3. V lost 1 base and J lost 8, with 0 bases in between. The CDR3 loop is CASSLDEQFF. The CDR3 DNA is TGTGCCAGCAGCTTAGATGAGCAGTTCTTC.

The gene calls are TRBV2 and TRBJ2-7; unclear D gene. CDR3 length: 13 amino acids. From germline, CDR1 is SNHLY and CDR2 FYNNEI. Deletions cut 4 bases from V and 2 bases from J, with 9 bases between. The CDR3: CASSGARPYEQYF. For the CDR3, the DNA is TGTGCCAGCAGTGGGGCTAGACCCTACGAGCAGTACTTC.

In this sample, this clone turned up once. The V gene is TRBV7-9, the J gene TRBJ1-4; 9 nucleotides match TRBD1. The junction had 9 bases not matched to a gene; V was cut back by 5 bases and J by 8 bases. Per the germline V gene, CDR1 is SEHNR and CDR2 is FQNEAQ (reference sequence). This CDR3 region has 15 residues. The CDR3 DNA sequence: TGTGCCAGCAGCCGCCTGGACAGGGGAGGCGAAAAACTGTTTTTT. This gives the protein CASSRLDRGGEKLFF.

This clone came up once. The J gene is TRBJ1-1, the V gene TRBV4-1; 7 bases match TRBD1. CDR3 length: 14 residues. Germline loops: CDR1 MGHRA, CDR2 YSYEKL. V shed 3 bases, J shed 4 bases, and the junction held 5 bases outside the gene matches. DNA of the CDR3: TGCGCCAGCAGCCACAACAGGGGCCGCACTGAAGCTTTCTTT. Translating it yields CASSHNRGRTEAFF.

The chain has TRBV10-3 and TRBJ2-7; possibly TRBD1 for D (6 bases). Germline CDR1 ENHRY, CDR2 SYGVKD. V was pared by 0 bases and J by 0 bases, with 9 bases between. CDR3 length equals 15 residues. The CDR3 nucleotides are TGTGCCATCAGTGAGTCCGGACAGAGCTCCTACGAGCAGTACTTC. This codes for CAISESGQSSYEQYF.

The chain combines TRBV5-1 with TRBJ2-7; 10 bases line up with TRBD1. V was clipped by 2 bases and J by 4 bases; unmatched bases: 6. The CDR3 covers 15 residues. Germline assignment: CDR1 SGHRS and CDR2 YFSETQ. CDR3 sequence: CASSFGQGGMYEQYF. The CDR3 DNA follows: TGCGCCAGCAGCTTCGGACAGGGGGGCATGTACGAGCAGTACTTC.

The CDR3 sequence is CASSWTGSYEQYF. Written as DNA, the CDR3 is TGTGCCAGCAGCTGGACAGGGTCCTACGAGCAGTACTTC. V is TRBV5-6 and J is TRBJ2-7; the match to TRBD1 covers 8 bases. CDR1 and CDR2 from the germline V gene are SGHDT and YYEEEE. J lost 1 base, V lost 3 bases, and 0 bases had no gene match. The length of the CDR3 is 13 residues.

With respect to this clone: The junction and the germline gene differ at one end; a read error may be behind it. The rearrangement links TRBV6-1 to TRBJ1-3, with D perhaps TRBD1 (5 bases). From germline, CDR1 is MNHNS and CDR2 SASEGT. The CDR3 is made up of 14 amino acids. The DNA for the CDR3 is TGTGCCAGCAGCGAAGGGGCCGGCGGAAACACCATATATTTT. This encodes CASSEGAGGNTIYF.

This rearrangement joins TRBV13 to TRBJ1-1; D is ambiguous. The CDR3 covers 12 residues. The V end was cut by 4 bases, the J end by 5 bases, with 8 bases between. Germline V gives CDR1 PRHDT, CDR2 FYEKMQ (reference sequence). The CDR3 sequence is CASSSMRTEAFF. The CDR3 coding sequence is TGTGCCAGCAGCTCTATGCGTACTGAAGCTTTCTTT.

This clone appeared once. The rearrangement uses TRBV7-8 and TRBJ2-3; 7 bases are shared with TRBD1. The CDR3 has 14 amino acids. Germline CDR1 SGHVS, CDR2 FQNEAQ. V gave up 3 bases and J gave up 3 bases; unmatched junction bases: 3. The CDR3 DNA sequence: TGTGCCAGCAGCTTGCTGACAGGGACAGATACGCAGTATTTT. Translated: CASSLLTGTDTQYF.